A single sample gave rise to the 26 T cell receptor beta chains below, sequenced in a study of cytomegalovirus exposure and HLA in healthy donors. Vbeta (60) and Jbeta (13) primers were used in the PCR. The assay was immunoSEQ multiplex PCR, and TCRdb's table has in-frame clones only and misses some. Among 95,000 to 100,000 clones, 65% to 80% were seen once, and the ten largest hold under 2%. The sample comprised PBMCs. These TCRs come from a woman in her forties in good health and CMV-seronegative.

The V gene is TRBV11-2, the J gene TRBJ2-5, with D tentatively TRBD2 (5 bases). The DNA end favors TRBJ2-7, so the J call may be wrong. This CDR3 is 13 amino acids long. The germline gives CDR1 SGHAT, CDR2 FQNNGV. The CDR3 DNA reads as TGTGCCAGCAGCTTAGGAGGGCAGTACGAGCAGTACTTC. It encodes CASSLGGQYEQYF.

J is TRBJ2-7 and V is TRBV7-8; D gene unclear. Trimming took off 2 bases at V and 3 bases at J, with 14 bases between the two ends. The CDR3 totals 15 residues. CDR1 SGHVS and CDR2 FQNEAQ come from the germline V gene. CDR3 coding DNA: TGTGCCAGCAGCTTACGCCGCCGCCCCGGCTACGAGCAGTACTTC. This translates into CASSLRRRPGYEQYF.

This clone has only a few counts. V and J are TRBV18 and TRBJ1-2, with TRBD1 matching 9 bases. The length of the CDR3 is 16 residues. The germline V gene encodes CDR1 KGHSH and CDR2 LQKENI. V trimming: 3 bases; J trimming: 4 bases; junction bases outside the gene matches: 9. The CDR3: CASSPEGQGTGYGYTF. The CDR3 nucleotides are TGTGCCAGCTCACCGGAGGGACAGGGAACTGGCTATGGCTACACCTTC.

This clone appeared a few times. The chain combines TRBV29-1 with TRBJ1-3, with D possibly being TRBD1 (5 bases). The germline CDR1 and CDR2 sequences are SQVTM and ANQGSEA. The V gene lost 7 bases and the J gene lost 4 bases, with 17 bases spanning the gap. The CDR3 length is 14 residues. The CDR3 DNA reads TGCAGCGCCAAAGAACCCGACAGCGGAAACACCATATATTTT. It encodes CSAKEPDSGNTIYF.

The rearrangement links TRBV6-5 to TRBJ2-2, with 11 bases identical to TRBD2. With V trimmed by 3 bases and J by 7 bases, 1 base remained unmatched. Germline CDR1 and CDR2: MNHEY and SVGAGI. The CDR3 spans 14 residues. CDR3 loop: CASSYTSGGGELFF. Here the CDR3 DNA reads TGTGCCAGCAGTTATACTAGCGGGGGCGGGGAGCTGTTTTTT.

The chain employs TRBV12-2 and TRBJ2-7; no DNA check was done on the table's D call, TRBD2. TRBV12-2 is a pseudogene locus. The CDR3 loop spans 15 amino acids. CDR3 DNA: TGTGCAAGTCGCTTACTTAGCGGGATCGGCTACGAGCAGTACTTC. This codes for CASRLLSGIGYEQYF.

In its sample, this clone was seen once. This chain uses TRBV9 with TRBJ2-7; 8 bases are a match to TRBD2. V lost 0 bases to trimming and J lost 7 bases; unmatched junction nucleotides: 3. CDR3 length: 13 amino acids. Germline CDR1 is SGDLS and CDR2 is YYNGEE. For the CDR3, the DNA is TGTGCCAGCAGCGTAGATCCGGGAGGGGAGCAGTACTTC. It encodes CASSVDPGGEQYF.

The J gene is TRBJ2-3, the V gene TRBV7-2, with D perhaps TRBD1 (5 bases). The CDR3 contains 12 residues. Germline assignment: CDR1 SGHTA and CDR2 FQGNSA. V lost 11 bases to trimming and J lost 6 bases, with 15 bases between them. CDR3 nucleotide sequence: TGTGCCGAGGCTAGGCAGGGTGATACGCAGTATTTT. Translated, it gives CAEARQGDTQYF.

The chain has TRBV5-1 and TRBJ2-3; tentative D call: TRBD1 (6 bases). Germline values: CDR1 SGHRS, CDR2 YFSETQ. The CDR3 runs to 14 residues. Trimming took off 4 bases at V and 1 base at J, with 10 bases between the two ends. The CDR3 nucleotides are TGCGCCAGCAGCCGGGACACTCGCACAGATACGCAGTATTTT. It specifies CASSRDTRTDTQYF. Combining the CDR3 with reference TRBV5-1 and TRBJ2-3 gives the whole variable domain KAGVTQTPRYLIKTRGQQVTLSCSPISGHRSVSWYQQTPGQGLQFLFEYFSETQRNKGNFPGRFSGRQFSNSRSEMNVSTLELGDSALYLCASSRDTRTDTQYFGPGTRLTVL.

This clone was detected only a few times. The chain joins TRBV19 to TRBJ2-5; 10 bases map to TRBD1. The germline gives CDR1 LNHDA, CDR2 SQIVND (reference sequence). V gave up 4 bases and J gave up 4 bases; unmatched junction bases: 6. This CDR3 region has 15 residues. The CDR3 DNA reads TGTGCCAGTAGTAGGGACAGGGGAGGTTTAGAGACCCAGTACTTC. It yields the protein CASSRDRGGLETQYF.

The rearrangement links TRBV7-2 to TRBJ1-3; D is ambiguous. V gave up 5 bases and J gave up 0 bases, with 11 bases separating them. Germline V CDR1 and CDR2: SGHTA, FQGNSA. The CDR3 runs to 15 residues. CDR3 DNA sequence: TGTGCCAGCAGCCTTCGGGGTGCCTCTGGAAACACCATATATTTT. Translating it yields CASSLRGASGNTIYF.

A note on this clone: The sample has other DNA sequences that encode this CDR3 too. The V call is TRBV28, the J call TRBJ2-3; 12 nucleotides match TRBD2. CDR1 and CDR2 from the germline V gene are MDHEN and SYDVKM. CDR3 size: 17 residues. J gave up 3 bases and V 8 bases, and 12 bases lay outside the gene matches. As DNA, the CDR3 is TGTGCCAGCCGGACTAGCGGGATTAGAGTTGGTACAGATACGCAGTATTTT. Protein: CASRTSGIRVGTDTQYF.

This clone has only a few counts. The V gene is TRBV6-6, the J gene TRBJ1-6, with a tentative D call TRBD1 (5 bases). Germline V gene data show CDR1 as MNHNY and CDR2 as SVGAGI (reference sequence). Trimming cost V 1 base and J 8 bases, with 9 bases left between them. This CDR3 is built from 14 residues. CDR3 protein: CASSYYRFDSPLHF. CDR3 nucleotide sequence: TGTGCCAGCAGTTACTACAGGTTTGATTCACCCCTCCACTTT.

The V and J genes are TRBV4-3 and TRBJ2-7; the match to TRBD2 covers 11 bases. The CDR3 loop spans 15 amino acids. With V trimmed by 4 bases and J by 4 bases, 6 bases remained unmatched. CDR1 and CDR2 from the germline V gene are LGHNA and YSLEER. The chain's CDR3 is CASSPVTSGIYEQYF. The CDR3 DNA reads TGCGCCAGCAGCCCCGTGACTAGCGGGATATACGAGCAGTACTTC.

The chain links TRBV19 to TRBJ2-7; TRBD1 matches 9 bases. There are 13 residues in the CDR3. Trimming at V came to 4 bases and at J to 6 bases, leaving 4 bases not matched to a gene. Per germline, CDR1 LNHDA and CDR2 SQIVND (reference sequence). CDR3 bases: TGTGCCAGTAGTACGGGACAGGGCCTCGAGCAGTACTTC. It translates to CASSTGQGLEQYF.

The chain carries TRBV2 and TRBJ2-1, with 7 bases identical to TRBD1. The CDR3 consists of 14 residues. Germline values: CDR1 SNHLY, CDR2 FYNNEI. V lost 4 bases and J lost 7; bases outside the gene matches: 7. The CDR3 DNA reads TGTGCCAGCAGTGGGACGAGGGGGCCTAATGAGCAGTTCTTC. Its translation is CASSGTRGPNEQFF. The full variable domain, in which reference TRBV2 and TRBJ2-1 provide the parts outside the CDR3, is EPEVTQTPSHQVTQMGQEVILRCVPISNHLYFYWYRQILGQKVEFLVSFYNNEISEKSEIFDDQFSVERPDGSNFTLKIRSTKLEDSAMYFCASSGTRGPNEQFFGPGTRLTVL.

The table lists this clone with a few counts. The V call is TRBV27, the J call TRBJ1-6, with D unresolved. The CDR3 consists of 15 residues. V lost 4 bases, J lost 8 bases, and 15 bases lay in between. Per the germline V gene, CDR1 is MNHEY and CDR2 is SMNVEV (reference sequence). CDR3 nucleotides: TGTGCCAGCAGTTCCCTCGACTCCTCTGATTCACCCCTCCACTTT. Protein product: CASSSLDSSDSPLHF.

The chain joins TRBV19 to TRBJ1-4; 7 bases align to TRBD1. CDR1 and CDR2 from the germline V gene are LNHDA and SQIVND (reference sequence). The CDR3 runs 13 residues. V shed 6 bases and J 8 bases; nucleotides not matched to a gene: 6. CDR3: CASSRDREEKLFF. CDR3 bases: TGTGCCAGTAGCCGGGACAGAGAAGAAAAACTGTTTTTT.

A few counts support this clone. CDR3 loop: CASSVGWGDATNEKLFF. For the CDR3, the DNA is TGTGCCAGCAGCGTAGGCTGGGGGGATGCAACTAATGAAAAACTGTTTTTT. The genes are TRBV9 and TRBJ1-4; tentative D call: TRBD1 (5 bases). Germline-derived CDR1 and CDR2 are SGDLS and YYNGEE. Trimming stripped 0 bases from V and 0 bases from J, with 12 bases between. The CDR3 contains 17 residues.

The chain is built from TRBV7-8 and TRBJ2-7; TRBD2 matches at 7 bases. Germline V gives CDR1 SGHVS, CDR2 FQNEAQ. The CDR3 is 13 residues long. The junction had 5 bases not matched to a gene; V was cut back by 5 bases and J by 4 bases. The CDR3 region is CASSPREGYEQYF. Here the CDR3 DNA reads TGTGCCAGCAGCCCCAGGGAGGGATACGAGCAGTACTTC. The full variable domain, completed using reference TRBV7-8 and TRBJ2-7, is GAGVSQSPRYKVAKRGQDVALRCDPISGHVSLFWYQQALGQGPEFLTYFQNEAQLDKSGLPSDRFFAERPEGSVSTLKIQRTQQEDSAVYLCASSPREGYEQYFGPGTRLTVT.

This chain links TRBV10-1 with TRBJ2-3; 9 nucleotides align to TRBD2. Germline CDR1 reads WNHNN; CDR2 reads SYGVQD (reference sequence). V lost 5 bases to trimming and J lost 3 bases; unmatched junction nucleotides: 18. The CDR3 has 19 amino acids. The CDR3 loop is CASSPGTSNNPRQTDTQYF. CDR3 nucleotides: TGCGCCAGCAGTCCCGGGACTAGCAACAACCCGAGGCAGACAGATACGCAGTATTTT.

The chain carries TRBV7-2 and TRBJ2-5; TRBD2 matches 7 bases. The germline V gene encodes CDR1 SGHTA and CDR2 FQGNSA. J was trimmed by 6 bases and V by 5 bases; bases with no gene match: 18. This CDR3 is 17 amino acids long. DNA for the CDR3: TGTGCCAGCAGCGTCCAGTCGGGAGGAGGCGTACCGAAGACCCAGTACTTC. Translating gives CASSVQSGGGVPKTQYF.

To note about this clone: One end of the junction varies from germline; a read error may be responsible. This chain links TRBV7-9 with TRBJ1-5; D gene unclear. Germline V lookup: CDR1 SEHNR, CDR2 FQNEAQ (reference sequence). There are 12 residues in the CDR3. As DNA, the CDR3 is TGTTCCAGCGGAGTCCCAAATCAGCCCCAGCATTTT. As protein: CSSGVPNQPQHF.

The chain has TRBV7-6 and TRBJ2-1; 8 nucleotides agree with TRBD2. CDR1 is SGHVS, CDR2 FNYEAQ, per germline. The V gene end was trimmed by 6 bases and the J gene end by 10 bases; junction bases not matched to a gene: 8. The CDR3 has 13 residues. The CDR3 nucleotides are TGTGCCAGCAGAGGGACTAGAGCAGGGGAGCAGTTCTTC. It is translated as CASRGTRAGEQFF.

In this sample, this clone turned up once. The CDR3 reads CASQPSGQGPYEQYF. The CDR3 nucleotides are TGTGCCAGTCAACCGTCGGGACAGGGTCCCTACGAGCAGTACTTC. The chain joins TRBV25-1 to TRBJ2-7; TRBD1 aligns across 9 bases. Germline V gene sequence: CDR1 MGHDK, CDR2 SYGVNS. This CDR3 region has 15 residues. Losses at the gene ends were 9 bases for V and 2 bases for J; bases not matched to a gene: 11.

The chain links TRBV7-9 to TRBJ2-5; D ambiguous. The J call may not be correct, given that the DNA end is closer to TRBJ2-7. This CDR3 is built from 12 residues. Germline V gene sequence: CDR1 SEHNR, CDR2 FQNEAQ (reference sequence). DNA for the CDR3: TGTGCCAGCAGCTTAGTTACTTCCGAGCAGTACTTC. Its translation: CASSLVTSEQYF.